A selection of T cell receptor beta chains follows, all from one sample in a study of early T cells in non-severe SARS-CoV-2 infection. TCRdb used MiXCR to reprocess the 5' RACE reads, holding one entry per CDR3 protein. Among approximately 40,000 distinct CDR3 sequences, approximately 10% were seen once, and the ten largest hold 8.5% to 10%. The sequenced sample was whole blood. Every receptor here comes from an adult who was a healthcare worker with PCR-confirmed SARS-CoV-2 infection or an uninfected control (not recorded which). The CDR3 runs from the conserved cysteine through the conserved F or W. D genes are given only for firm matches. Not every row has a clone size; where given, it reads once, few, many or a size class.

CASSSVWNRQSYEQYF,TGTGCCAGCAGTTCGGTTTGGAACCGACAGTCCTACGAGCAGTACTTC,once,-,TRBJ2-7,TRBV28
CASTQWDTYTEAFF,TGTGCCAGCACTCAATGGGACACATACACTGAAGCTTTCTTT,many,-,TRBJ1-1,TRBV7-9
CASSLAQGAYPYGYTF,TGTGCCAGCAGTTTGGCGCAGGGGGCCTATCCGTATGGCTACACCTTC,-,TRBD1,TRBJ1-2,TRBV27
CSVRDRVGNEKLFF,TGCAGCGTCCGGGACAGGGTTGGTAATGAAAAACTGTTTTTT,many,TRBD1,TRBJ1-4,TRBV29-1
CASSQGGPDYGYTF,TGCGCCAGCAGCCAAGGCGGGCCAGATTATGGCTACACCTTC,many,-,TRBJ1-2,TRBV4-3
CASSFLRQGAYEQYF,TGTGCCAGCAGTTTCCTGCGACAGGGAGCCTACGAGCAGTACTTC,-,TRBD1,TRBJ2-7,TRBV12-3/TRBV12-4
CSVGRIGGELFF,TGCAGCGTTGGGCGGATCGGCGGGGAGCTGTTTTTT,-,-,TRBJ2-2,TRBV29-1
CSAGTGDEQYF,TGCAGCGCCGGGACAGGGGACGAGCAGTACTTC,-,TRBD1,TRBJ2-7,TRBV29-1
CASSQGGRAAPPLHF,TGCGCCAGCAGCCAAGGGGGGCGGGCCGCGCCACCCCTCCACTTT,-,-,TRBJ1-6,TRBV4-3
CASKDRAYNEQFF,TGCGCCAGCAAGGACAGGGCCTACAATGAGCAGTTCTTC,many,TRBD1,TRBJ2-1,TRBV5-1
CASSLNGPEAFF,TGTGCCAGCAGCTTAAATGGTCCTGAAGCTTTCTTT,few,-,TRBJ1-1,TRBV7-3
CASARGGGGEETQYF,TGCGCCAGCGCCCGGGGTGGCGGGGGGGAGGAGACGCAGTATTTT,many,TRBD2,TRBJ2-3,TRBV4-1
CSASDEQGAGEKLFF,TGCAGTGCTAGTGATGAACAGGGGGCAGGTGAAAAACTGTTTTTT,-,TRBD1,TRBJ1-4,TRBV20-1
CASSLIAFGGDEKLFF,TGTGCCAGCAGCTTAATAGCCTTCGGGGGAGATGAAAAACTGTTTTTT,many,-,TRBJ1-4,TRBV7-2
CASSRAPLGREKLFF,TGTGCCAGCAGTAGAGCCCCTCTGGGACGGGAAAAACTGTTTTTT,-,-,TRBJ1-4,TRBV6-5
CSVQMDRIPNQPQHF,TGCAGCGTTCAGATGGACCGTATCCCTAATCAGCCCCAGCATTTT,few,-,TRBJ1-5,TRBV29-1
CASSVSTGPNYEQYF,TGTGCCAGCAGCGTCTCCACGGGGCCCAACTACGAGCAGTACTTC,-,-,TRBJ2-7,TRBV9
CASSLDTEAFF,TGTGCCAGCAGCTTGGACACTGAAGCTTTCTTT,many,-,TRBJ1-1,TRBV5-6
CASTSDRLAKNIQYF,TGTGCCAGTACTTCCGACAGACTAGCCAAAAACATTCAGTACTTC,-,-,TRBJ2-4,TRBV19
CASSHRRTGLTDTQYF,TGCGCCAGCAGCCACCGCAGGACAGGACTCACAGATACGCAGTATTTT,-,TRBD1,TRBJ2-3,TRBV4-3
CASSQQGSNQPQHF,TGTGCCAGCAGCCAACAGGGAAGCAATCAGCCCCAGCATTTT,many,-,TRBJ1-5,TRBV3-1
CASLQNQNSPLHF,TGTGCCAGCCTCCAGAACCAAAATTCACCCCTCCACTTT,many,-,TRBJ1-6,TRBV27
CASSQVGEGANEKLFF,TGCGCCAGCAGCCAAGTGGGGGAGGGTGCTAATGAAAAACTGTTTTTT,many,-,TRBJ1-4,TRBV4-3
CASPGDGGYTF,TGCGCCAGCCCGGGGGATGGTGGCTACACCTTC,many,-,TRBJ1-2,TRBV23-1
CATSDLVAGGQDTQYF,TGTGCCACCAGTGATTTGGTGGCGGGGGGCCAGGATACGCAGTATTTT,many,TRBD2,TRBJ2-3,TRBV24-1
CASSFMYQETQYF,TGTGCCAGCAGTTTTATGTACCAAGAGACCCAGTACTTC,few,-,TRBJ2-5,TRBV12-3/TRBV12-4
CASSLTGGLGYTF,TGTGCCAGCAGTTTGACAGGGGGCCTTGGCTACACCTTC,-,TRBD1,TRBJ1-2,TRBV27
CASRPPGQAYEQYF,TGTGCCAGCAGGCCTCCGGGTCAGGCCTACGAGCAGTACTTC,-,-,TRBJ2-7,TRBV6-2/TRBV6-3
CATSRSGANTEAFF,TGTGCCACCAGCAGGTCAGGGGCAAACACTGAAGCTTTCTTT,-,-,TRBJ1-1,TRBV15
CASNRQMDQPQHF,TGTGCCAGCAACCGACAGATGGATCAGCCCCAGCATTTT,few,-,TRBJ1-5,TRBV2
CASSKGTVGLDFYGNQPQHF,TGTGCCAGTAGTAAAGGGACAGTGGGCCTGGATTTCTATGGCAATCAGCCCCAGCATTTT,many,TRBD1,TRBJ1-5,TRBV19
CSARDGGGYEQYF,TGCAGTGCTAGAGACGGAGGGGGCTACGAGCAGTACTTC,many,-,TRBJ2-7,TRBV20-1
CASKNTQGAYGYTF,TGTGCCAGCAAAAATACGCAGGGGGCCTATGGCTACACCTTC,few,TRBD1,TRBJ1-2,TRBV6-5
CSADRGGSYNEQFF,TGCAGTGCAGATCGGGGGGGCTCCTACAATGAGCAGTTCTTC,many,TRBD2,TRBJ2-1,TRBV20-1
CASSLVGNQPQHF,TGCGCCAGCAGCCTCGTTGGCAATCAGCCCCAGCATTTT,many,-,TRBJ1-5,TRBV5-1
CASTLGQVKGDEQFF,TGTGCCAGCACCCTAGGACAGGTCAAGGGGGATGAGCAGTTCTTC,few,TRBD1,TRBJ2-1,TRBV7-2
CAWKETYEQYF,TGTGCCTGGAAAGAGACCTACGAGCAGTACTTC,few,-,TRBJ2-7,TRBV30